This T cell receptor (beta chain) stems from a study of cytomegalovirus exposure and HLA in healthy donors. Study-wide background: An early data release held 70 million to 90 million unique TCRs from HLA-typed donors. Study conclusions and caveats: According to a later analysis, most TCR beta chains associated with CMV appeared HLA-restricted. More than 150 TCR beta chains were listed as cytomegalovirus-associated. A later analysis revealed that TCR association rates differed between HLA loci, peaking at DRB1 and bottoming out at HLA-C.

PCR involved 60 Vbeta and 13 Jbeta primers. Here immunoSEQ multiplex PCR was the method, and the copy in TCRdb shows in-frame clones only, minus some. Of 150,000 or so clones listed, about 73% are singletons. The CDR3 is made up of 13 amino acids. Deletions cut 10 bases from V and 11 bases from J, with 23 bases between. CDR1 is SNHLY and CDR2 is FYNNEI in the germline V gene. Note on this clone: Antigen specificity is unknown.

The sample consisted of PBMCs. The receptor was derived from a man between 40 and 49 years old in good health and CMV-seropositive. This chain uses TRBV2 with TRBJ1-1, with D perhaps TRBD1 (5 bases). The CDR3 nucleotides read TGTGCCACCCTAAACCAAGGGGCTGGGGCCGCTTTCTTT. Translating it yields CATLNQGAGAAFF.